A single sample is the source of the 28 T cell receptor beta chains below, sequenced in a study of OX40 agonist ivuxolimab in advanced cancers. Measured with immunoSEQ multiplex PCR; TCRdb has only the in-frame clones, and not every one. The sample consists of some 80,000 clones, 70% to 90% of them appearing once. The sample was CD4+ or CD8+ T cells sorted from blood, taken in a trial of the OX40 agonist ivuxolimab. The receptor source for this set is an adult with an advanced solid tumor such as melanoma, head and neck, liver or kidney cancer.

The V call is TRBV30, the J call TRBJ1-5, with D maybe TRBD1 (6 bases). This CDR3 has 16 amino acids. Germline V gives CDR1 GTSNPN, CDR2 SVGIG (reference sequence). V was shortened by 2 bases and J by 2 bases, with 16 bases between the two germline ends. The chain's CDR3 is CAWSTRGPGGNQPQHF. The CDR3 region has the DNA TGTGCCTGGAGTACACGGGGGCCGGGGGGCAATCAGCCCCAGCATTTT.

A single count supports this clone. The CDR3 is CASSLVAGAYGYTF. Written as DNA, the CDR3 is TGTGCCAGCAGCTTAGTCGCGGGGGCCTATGGCTACACCTTC. The genes are TRBV7-9 and TRBJ1-2, with D possibly being TRBD1 (6 bases). The CDR3 is 14 residues long. V gave up 1 base and J gave up 4 bases, with 10 bases separating them. The germline CDR1 and CDR2 sequences are SEHNR and FQNEAQ (reference sequence). Supplemented by reference TRBV7-9 and TRBJ1-2, the full variable domain reads DTGVSQNPRHKITKRGQNVTFRCDPISEHNRLYWYRQTLGQGPEFLTYFQNEAQLEKSRLLSDRFSAERPKGSFSTLEIQRTEQGDSAMYLCASSLVAGAYGYTFGSGTRLTVV.

This chain uses TRBV6-1 with TRBJ1-1; 8 nucleotides agree with TRBD1. The CDR3 totals 14 residues. V was pared by 5 bases and J by 12 bases, with 14 bases of the junction left unmatched. CDR1 and CDR2 from the germline V gene are MNHNS and SASEGT. The DNA of the CDR3 is TGTGCCAGCAGTCCCTATCGGGACAGGCGGGGAACTTTCTTT. It specifies CASSPYRDRRGTFF.

The chain joins TRBV7-2 to TRBJ1-1, with a weak D call TRBD1 (5 bases). Germline CDR1 reads SGHTA; CDR2 reads FQGNSA. This CDR3 contains 16 residues. Trimming pared 4 bases from V and 0 bases from J, leaving 15 bases between. The CDR3 spells CASSSIGGGLNTEAFF. The DNA of the CDR3 is TGTGCCAGCAGCTCGATCGGTGGGGGTTTGAACACTGAAGCTTTCTTT.

The genes are TRBV6-6 and TRBJ2-7; no clear D gene. The CDR3 is 11 amino acids. Germline lookup yields CDR1 MNHNY and CDR2 SVGAGI (reference sequence). Trimming took 7 bases from V and 5 from J, leaving 9 bases between them. The CDR3 DNA sequence: TGTGCCAGCAAAAGAACGGACGAGCAGTACTTC. It translates to CASKRTDEQYF.

This chain joins TRBV19 and TRBJ2-1; the match to TRBD2 covers 9 bases. The junction had 7 bases not matched to a gene; V was cut back by 4 bases and J by 6 bases. Germline V gene lookup returns CDR1 LNHDA and CDR2 SQIVND (reference sequence). The CDR3 has 15 amino acids. DNA of the CDR3: TGTGCCAGTAGTACGGGACTAGCTGGAGTCAATGAGCAGTTCTTC. Its protein is CASSTGLAGVNEQFF.

The CDR3 DNA is TGTGCCAGCAGCGCCGACTACGAGCAGTACTTC. Translating it yields CASSADYEQYF. The V gene is TRBV7-9, the J gene TRBJ2-7; D gene uncertain. The V and J ends lost 5 bases and 3 bases respectively, with 5 bases between them. The CDR3 is 11 amino acids. In germline, CDR1 is SEHNR, CDR2 FQNEAQ (reference sequence).

The V gene is TRBV5-5, the J gene TRBJ1-2; a weak D match, TRBD1 (5 bases). CDR3 size: 14 residues. CDR1 SGHKS and CDR2 YYEKEE come from the germline V gene (reference sequence). The V gene lost 0 bases and the J gene lost 8 bases, with 14 bases spanning the gap. CDR3 residues: CASSLAVGAEGYTF. The CDR3 bases are TGTGCCAGCAGCTTGGCTGTAGGGGCGGAGGGCTACACCTTC.

The rearrangement joins TRBV5-4 to TRBJ1-1, with unresolved D. CDR1 and CDR2 from the germline V gene are SGHNT and YYREEE (reference sequence). The CDR3 spans 14 residues. Trimming stripped 3 bases from V and 1 base from J, with 10 bases between. The CDR3 reads CASSSDLRNTEAFF. The DNA for the CDR3 is TGTGCCAGCAGCTCCGACTTAAGGAACACTGAAGCTTTCTTT.

The chain joins TRBV28 to TRBJ1-1; D is unclear. The germline CDR1 and CDR2 sequences are MDHEN and SYDVKM. The CDR3 has 13 amino acids. Deletions cut 10 bases from V and 1 base from J, with 13 bases between. CDR3 in DNA: TGTGCCAACTCCGGGAAGGGGAACACTGAAGCTTTCTTT. It codes for CANSGKGNTEAFF. Looking up the rest from reference TRBV28 and TRBJ1-1 gives the full variable domain: DVKVTQSSRYLVKRTGEKVFLECVQDMDHENMFWYRQDPGLGLRLIYFSYDVKMKEKGDIPEGYSVSREKKERFSLILESASTNQTSMYLCANSGKGNTEAFFGQGTRLTVV.

This rearrangement joins TRBV9 to TRBJ1-5; 8 bases are shared with TRBD1. The junction had 12 bases not matched to a gene; V was cut back by 5 bases and J by 8 bases. The CDR3 extends over 15 amino acids. CDR1 SGDLS and CDR2 YYNGEE come from the germline V gene. In nucleotides, the CDR3 is TGTGCCAGCAGGAACCAAACGAAACAGGGGGAGCCCCAGCATTTT. This encodes CASRNQTKQGEPQHF.

The J gene is TRBJ2-7, the V gene TRBV5-1; the D gene is possibly TRBD2 (5 bases). Looked up from germline, CDR1 is SGHRS and CDR2 is YFSETQ. Trimming pared 0 bases from V and 5 bases from J, leaving 15 bases between. This CDR3 spans 15 amino acids. CDR3 sequence (DNA): TGCGCCAGCAGCTTGGATCGGGGTTCAATAGACGAGCAGTACTTC. Its translation: CASSLDRGSIDEQYF.

The chain combines TRBV29-1 with TRBJ1-2; 7 bases agree with TRBD1. CDR3 length equals 12 residues. The germline CDR1 and CDR2 sequences are SQVTM and ANQGSEA. Trimming at V came to 7 bases and at J to 4 bases, leaving 6 bases not matched to a gene. The CDR3 here is CSGTGVGYGYTF. The CDR3 DNA follows: TGCAGCGGAACAGGGGTGGGCTATGGCTACACCTTC.

This chain uses TRBV28 with TRBJ1-4; TRBD1 agrees at 7 bases. The germline V gene has CDR1 MDHEN and CDR2 SYDVKM. CDR3 length: 13 residues. V was pared by 2 bases and J by 8 bases, with 2 bases of the junction left unmatched. In DNA form, the CDR3 reads TGTGCCAGCAGTTTAAAGGGGGCGGAAAAACTGTTTTTT. This gives the protein CASSLKGAEKLFF.

V gene TRBV14 combines with J gene TRBJ1-2; D gene uncertain. This CDR3 contains 12 residues. Germline V lookup: CDR1 SGHDN, CDR2 FVKESK. Between the trimmed V and J ends, which lost 2 bases and 1 base, there was a span of 2 bases. CDR3: CASSQYNYGYTF. The CDR3 DNA is TGTGCCAGCAGCCAATATAACTATGGCTACACCTTC.

The rearrangement joins TRBV6-5 to TRBJ2-7; TRBD2 might be the D (6 bases). V was trimmed by 5 bases and J by 5 bases, leaving 16 bases between them. Germline CDR1 reads MNHEY; CDR2 reads SVGAGI. This CDR3 spans 14 amino acids. The CDR3 loop reads CASSVGQGGDEQYF. Here the CDR3 DNA reads TGTGCCAGCAGTGTCGGGCAGGGCGGGGACGAGCAGTACTTC.

This chain connects TRBV19 to TRBJ1-5; 7 nucleotides match TRBD1. The V gene's germline CDR1 is LNHDA and CDR2 SQIVND (reference sequence). The CDR3 has 14 amino acids. After removal of 8 bases from V and 4 bases from J, the junction contained 8 bases not matched to a gene. The CDR3 bases are TGTGCCAGTGAAGAGGGGGCCCTTAATCAGCCCCAGCATTTT. It specifies CASEEGALNQPQHF.

The chain has TRBV5-6 and TRBJ2-3; 8 bases fit TRBD1. In germline, CDR1 is SGHDT, CDR2 YYEEEE. V shed 4 bases, J shed 5 bases, and the junction held 3 bases outside the gene matches. This CDR3 contains 13 residues. CDR3 DNA sequence: TGTGCCAGCAGCACGACAGGGGAAGATACGCAGTATTTT. Translating it yields CASSTTGEDTQYF.

V gene TRBV11-3 combines with J gene TRBJ2-3, with 8 bases aligning to TRBD1. Trimming removed 5 bases from V and 3 bases from J; junction bases left unmatched: 7. Per the germline V gene, CDR1 is SGHNT and CDR2 is YENEEA. The CDR3 consists of 15 residues. The CDR3 loop is CASSLRQGRTDTQYF. The CDR3 DNA follows: TGTGCCAGCAGCCTACGACAGGGGCGGACAGATACGCAGTATTTT.

The chain couples TRBV19 to TRBJ2-1, with 8 bases lining up with TRBD2. This CDR3 is built from 12 residues. The V gene's germline CDR1 is LNHDA and CDR2 SQIVND (reference sequence). V was pared by 5 bases and J by 14 bases, with 8 bases of the junction left unmatched. This CDR3 reads CASSLLAGTKFF. CDR3 bases: TGTGCCAGTAGTCTCTTAGCGGGGACAAAGTTCTTC.

The chain couples TRBV28 to TRBJ2-4, with 9 positions matching TRBD1. The V gene end was trimmed by 2 bases and the J gene end by 1 base; junction bases not matched to a gene: 3. The CDR3 sequence is 16 residues long. Germline V CDR1 and CDR2: MDHEN, SYDVKM. In DNA form, the CDR3 reads TGTGCCAGCAGTTTACCCGGACAGGGGGCCAAAAACATTCAGTACTTC. Amino acids: CASSLPGQGAKNIQYF. Full variable domain (missing parts from reference TRBV28 and TRBJ2-4): DVKVTQSSRYLVKRTGEKVFLECVQDMDHENMFWYRQDPGLGLRLIYFSYDVKMKEKGDIPEGYSVSREKKERFSLILESASTNQTSMYLCASSLPGQGAKNIQYFGAGTRLSVL.

The V call is TRBV7-9, the J call TRBJ2-3; 10 nucleotides agree with TRBD1. The trim removed 4 bases at V and 3 bases at J, leaving 4 bases unmatched. Germline V gives CDR1 SEHNR, CDR2 FQNEAQ (reference sequence). The CDR3 has 15 amino acids. CDR3 in amino acids: CASSSGQGETDTQYF. Written as DNA, the CDR3 is TGTGCCAGCAGCTCCGGACAGGGGGAAACAGATACGCAGTATTTT.

This clone was detected once. Here the CDR3 DNA reads TGTGCCAGCAGTTCATCGGTCGGGGCTGGCTACACCTTC. It translates to CASSSSVGAGYTF. This chain links TRBV27 with TRBJ1-2, with D possibly being TRBD1 (5 bases). V shed 4 bases and J shed 7 bases, with 13 bases lying between them. The CDR3 extends over 13 amino acids. From germline, CDR1 is MNHEY and CDR2 SMNVEV (reference sequence).

The genes are TRBV9 and TRBJ2-3; TRBD2 matches 8 bases. The CDR3 loop spans 19 amino acids. Looked up from germline, CDR1 is SGDLS and CDR2 is YYNGEE. Trimming removed 1 base from V and 1 base from J; junction bases left unmatched: 14. The CDR3 is CASSVNGRGGPERTDTQYF. In DNA, the CDR3 is TGTGCCAGCAGCGTAAATGGACGGGGGGGACCTGAGCGCACAGATACGCAGTATTTT.

The chain is built from TRBV11-2 and TRBJ2-3, with D maybe TRBD2 (5 bases). The CDR3 consists of 17 residues. The V end lost 2 bases, the J end lost 4 bases, and 19 bases lay between the germline ends. Germline assignment: CDR1 SGHAT and CDR2 FQNNGV. The CDR3 DNA reads as TGTGCCAGCAGCTTAACAACGACTACCCCCGGCGCAGATACGCAGTATTTT. Amino acids: CASSLTTTTPGADTQYF.

V is TRBV6-5 and J is TRBJ2-7; D ambiguous. Trimming left V 0 bases short and J 3 bases short, with 6 bases between. Germline CDR1 reads MNHEY; CDR2 reads SVGAGI. This CDR3 is 13 amino acids long. CDR3 loop: CASSYSGSYEQYF. The CDR3 nucleotides read TGTGCCAGCAGTTACTCGGGAAGCTACGAGCAGTACTTC.

The chain is built from TRBV2 and TRBJ2-3; 9 bases agree with TRBD1. Germline V gene sequence: CDR1 SNHLY, CDR2 FYNNEI. This CDR3 region has 14 residues. Trimming removed 6 bases from V and 3 bases from J; junction bases left unmatched: 4. CDR3 sequence (DNA): TGTGCCAGCAGGCGACAGGGGGGTACAGATACGCAGTATTTT. Encoded protein: CASRRQGGTDTQYF.

CDR3 sequence (DNA): TGTGCCAGCAAGGGACCGGGACAGGGTGATACTGGGGCCAACGTCCTGACTTTC. It yields the protein CASKGPGQGDTGANVLTF. The chain links TRBV2 to TRBJ2-6; 9 bases line up with TRBD1. This CDR3 is built from 18 residues. J lost 2 bases, V lost 7 bases, and 12 bases had no gene match. Germline-derived CDR1 and CDR2 are SNHLY and FYNNEI.